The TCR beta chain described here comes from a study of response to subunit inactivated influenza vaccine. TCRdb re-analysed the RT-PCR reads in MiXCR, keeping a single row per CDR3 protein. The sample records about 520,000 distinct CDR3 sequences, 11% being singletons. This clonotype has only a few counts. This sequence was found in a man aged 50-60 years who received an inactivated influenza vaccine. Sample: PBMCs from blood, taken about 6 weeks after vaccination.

Here the CDR3 reads CASSVGSESSTDTQYF. CDR3 in DNA: TGTGCCAGCAGCGTAGGTAGCGAGTCTAGCACAGATACGCAGTATTTT. This sequence joins TRBV9 and TRBJ2-3; perhaps TRBD2 as D (5 bases). The germline CDR1 and CDR2 sequences are SGDLS and YYNGEE. This CDR3 spans 16 amino acids. V was cut by 0 bases and J by 0 bases, with 11 bases left in between.